One TCR beta chain is described in this entry. This clonotype came up many times. The target of this receptor is not known. Per-base qualities were not stored, and no clone one base away is much larger. Synthesis of TCR cDNA relied on 5'RACE template switching, a step that introduced a universal primer site along with unique molecular identifiers. Priming for cDNA synthesis came from both the TCR alpha and TCR beta constant segments. Two PCR steps were used to amplify libraries, with sample barcodes and sequencing adapters being added in the second step. Sequencing of the libraries was done on either Illumina HiSeq 2500 (2x100 bp) or NovaSeq (2x150 bp). Regarding the original processing steps: Reads were demultiplexed and collapsed into UMI consensus sequences with MIGEC, and V(D)J alignment was performed with MiXCR. Vaccine-responding clonotypes were defined with edgeR using replicate PBMC samples, requiring FDR below 0.01 and a log2 fold change above 5 up to day 15. Each bulk clonotype received a CD4 or CD8 identity based on whether the sequenced CD4 or CD8 repertoire contained that clonotype at higher abundance. TCRdb reworked the public reads: Q25 trimming with fastp, MiXCR clone assembly, productive beta chains retained. When rows share a CDR3 protein, they turn into one entry using the most common DNA and genes. For this entry, the V and J calls and clone size follow TCRdb and not the study's own pipeline. Counted in this sample were about 130,000 distinct CDR3 sequences; nearly 7.5% of them appeared once. Of the sample, 2.5% is held by the ten largest clones.

These data belong to a study of T cells after yellow fever vaccination (dated by TCRdb to the late 2010s). Context from the whole study: The SMART-Seq v4 Ultra Low Input RNA kit was used to prepare libraries from fractions with low cell numbers. To follow T-cell clones before and after primary and booster YFV17D yellow fever vaccination, bulk TCR alpha and beta repertoires were sequenced over time. Two healthy male donors made up the cohort, one aged 18 to 30 years and the other aged 30 to 40 years. Bulk PBMC replicates and cell subsets were isolated from blood drawn at multiple timepoints before and after both primary and secondary immunization. Paper-wide results and their limitations: A small share of clonotypes was detected in both CD4 and CD8 compartments, with the overlap likely arising from convergent recombination. FACS-sorted repertoires could contain abundant contaminating clonotypes from the bulk population, so computational filtering was required. After the booster, most of the clones that had expanded following primary vaccination were detected again (roughly 96% of CD4 and around 87% of CD8), which suggests that memory was broadly maintained. Because only two donors were included in the study, the extent to which the findings can be generalized is limited. Compared with the primary T-cell response, the secondary T-cell response was faster but weaker, reaching its peak on day 5 rather than on day 15.

CDR1 is given as SGHAT and CDR2 as FQNNGV, both from the germline V gene. V is reduced by 5 bases and J by 0 bases, leaving a spacing of 22 bases between them. The CDR3 covers 18 residues, taking in both the cysteine and the phenylalanine. The only DNA kept is the CDR3, 54 bases in frame from the first base. This specimen's treatment or condition label, per the study, means: live attenuated yellow fever vaccine strain. PBMCs were isolated from peripheral blood using a standard Ficoll-Paque protocol. Dynabeads CD4 and CD8 positive selection kits were used to isolate the CD4 and CD8 T-cell fractions. TriZol was used to extract RNA from bulk PBMCs, CD4 and CD8 fractions, and dextramer-positive and dextramer-negative fractions.

The input for sequencing was CD4+ T cells sorted from PBMCs, taken roughly 10 days after the first yellow fever vaccination. The TCR was taken from a man aged 18 to 30 who received the YFV17D yellow fever vaccine. The V gene is TRBV11-2 and the J gene is TRBJ1-1; matching of 5 bases hints at TRBD1 as the D gene. The DNA sequence is given as TGTGCCAGCAGCCGGACAAGCCCCAGAGATTTCATGAACACTGAAGCTTTCTTT. It translates as CASSRTSPRDFMNTEAFF.